Following are 20 T cell receptor beta chains from one sample sequenced in a study of blood T cell repertoires in COVID-19. Profiled with immunoSEQ multiplex PCR; TCRdb holds only in-frame clones, not every one. The sample carries around 700,000 clones, about 90% recorded once. Sequenced sample: peripheral blood. These receptors came from a woman aged 18-29 years with acute or convalescent COVID-19.

The chain has TRBV6-5 and TRBJ2-3; 8 nucleotides match TRBD2. Germline lookup yields CDR1 MNHEY and CDR2 SVGAGI. Losses at the gene ends were 2 bases for V and 4 bases for J; bases not matched to a gene: 8. The length of the CDR3 is 16 residues. As DNA, the CDR3 is TGTGCCAGCAGTTACGCCCCACTAGCGGAGCCAGATACGCAGTATTTT. Translating it yields CASSYAPLAEPDTQYF.

The V and J genes are TRBV2 and TRBJ1-6, with D possibly matching TRBD1 (6 bases). Germline V gene lookup returns CDR1 SNHLY and CDR2 FYNNEI. With 6 bases removed from V and 6 bases from J, the gap between germline ends came to 15 bases. The CDR3 runs to 15 residues. The CDR3 DNA reads TGTGCCAGCAGCCAGACAGGCGTACCTAATTCACCCCTCCACTTT. Its translation is CASSQTGVPNSPLHF.

This clone was detected only a few times. The chain combines TRBV19 with TRBJ1-5, with a weak D call TRBD1 (5 bases). V was cut by 3 bases and J by 0 bases, with 12 bases left in between. Germline lookup yields CDR1 LNHDA and CDR2 SQIVND (reference sequence). The length of the CDR3 is 16 residues. For the CDR3, the DNA is TGTGCCAGTAGTATTTGGGGGGGGAATAGCAATCAGCCCCAGCATTTT. Residues: CASSIWGGNSNQPQHF.

The V and J genes are TRBV10-3 and TRBJ1-1, with D perhaps TRBD1 (5 bases). Germline V lookup: CDR1 ENHRY, CDR2 SYGVKD. The CDR3 runs 14 residues. With 1 base removed from V and 3 bases from J, the gap between germline ends came to 9 bases. In nucleotides, the CDR3 is TGTGCCATCAGTGAGTTAGGAGGGGACACTGAAGCTTTCTTT. This encodes CAISELGGDTEAFF.

The chain joins TRBV7-2 to TRBJ1-2; TRBD1 aligns across 7 bases. CDR1 SGHTA and CDR2 FQGNSA come from the germline V gene. After removal of 2 bases from V and 2 bases from J, the junction contained 2 bases not matched to a gene. This CDR3 region has 14 residues. The CDR3 DNA follows: TGTGCCAGCAGCTTAACAGGGGACAACTATGGCTACACCTTC. Translating gives CASSLTGDNYGYTF.

Only one count was recorded for this clone. The chain has TRBV28 and TRBJ1-1; no firm D call. The V and J ends lost 5 bases and 1 base respectively, with 17 bases between them. CDR1 and CDR2 from the germline V gene are MDHEN and SYDVKM. CDR3 length equals 16 residues. The CDR3 loop reads CASSPPVGVPNTEAFF. Written as DNA, the CDR3 is TGTGCCAGCAGTCCCCCGGTGGGAGTTCCGAACACTGAAGCTTTCTTT.

The chain links TRBV5-8 to TRBJ2-1; 9 positions match TRBD1. The V and J ends lost 2 bases and 0 bases, in that order; junction bases with no gene match: 3. The CDR3 has 16 amino acids. The V gene's germline CDR1 is SGHTS and CDR2 YDEGEE. Here the CDR3 DNA reads TGTGCCAGCAGCTTATACAGGGGGCTCTCCTACAATGAGCAGTTCTTC. It translates to CASSLYRGLSYNEQFF.

The chain employs TRBV5-6 and TRBJ2-4, with 9 bases fitting TRBD2. In germline, CDR1 is SGHDT, CDR2 YYEEEE. CDR3 length equals 15 residues. After removal of 2 bases from V and 6 bases from J, the junction contained 6 bases not matched to a gene. The CDR3 nucleotides read TGTGCCAGCAGCTTCGGACTAGCGACTTCAAACATTCAGTACTTC. It codes for CASSFGLATSNIQYF. The entire variable domain, with the rest obtained from reference TRBV5-6 and TRBJ2-4, is as follows: DAGVTQSPTHLIKTRGQQVTLRCSPKSGHDTVSWYQQALGQGPQFIFQYYEEEERQRGNFPDRFSGHQFPNYSSELNVNALLLGDSALYLCASSFGLATSNIQYFGAGTRLSVL.

The chain joins TRBV13 to TRBJ1-4, with 10 bases lining up with TRBD1. Germline trimming cut 4 bases from V and 8 bases from J; bases unmatched to any gene: 4. The CDR3 sequence is 14 residues long. The germline CDR1 and CDR2 sequences are PRHDT and FYEKMQ (reference sequence). The CDR3 sequence is CASSSPGQGEKLFF. DNA for the CDR3: TGTGCCAGCAGCTCTCCGGGACAGGGGGAAAAACTGTTTTTT.

V gene TRBV6-2 or TRBV6-3 combines with J gene TRBJ1-1; 7 bases map to TRBD1. Unmatched junction bases numbered 2, after V lost 0 bases and J lost 10 bases. Germline values: CDR1 MNHEY, CDR2 SVGEGT. There are 12 residues in the CDR3. The CDR3 bases are TGTGCCAGCAGTTACTCGCCAGGGGGAGCTTTCTTT. Its translation is CASSYSPGGAFF.

The rearrangement joins TRBV2 to TRBJ2-1; 7 nucleotides align to TRBD2. V trimming: 8 bases; J trimming: 2 bases; junction bases outside the gene matches: 9. The CDR3 covers 15 residues. CDR1 and CDR2 (germline): SNHLY, FYNNEI. CDR3 protein: CASHGGDTTYNEQFF. The CDR3 DNA sequence: TGTGCCAGCCATGGGGGGGATACTACCTACAATGAGCAGTTCTTC.

The chain is built from TRBV10-3 and TRBJ1-1, with D possibly matching TRBD1 (6 bases). The CDR3 has 14 residues. The V and J ends lost 4 bases and 5 bases respectively, with 14 bases between them. Germline CDR1 ENHRY, CDR2 SYGVKD. The CDR3 loop reads CAISVKGGETEAFF. CDR3 DNA: TGTGCCATCAGTGTGAAAGGGGGTGAAACTGAAGCTTTCTTT.

The rearrangement links TRBV13 to TRBJ2-1; 9 bases fit TRBD1. The CDR3 consists of 15 residues. Germline V lookup: CDR1 PRHDT, CDR2 FYEKMQ (reference sequence). Trimming cost V 0 bases and J 6 bases; bases outside gene matches: 3. The CDR3 bases are TGTGCCAGCAGCTTAGGTGGGGACAGGGTCAATGAGCAGTTCTTC. Its translation: CASSLGGDRVNEQFF.

The chain uses TRBV19 and TRBJ2-7, with 8 bases that match TRBD1. There are 13 residues in the CDR3. The trim removed 6 bases at V and 5 bases at J, leaving 6 bases unmatched. Germline values: CDR1 LNHDA, CDR2 SQIVND (reference sequence). The CDR3 spells CASSMDRANEQYF. CDR3 nucleotides: TGTGCCAGTAGCATGGACAGGGCCAACGAGCAGTACTTC.

The chain carries TRBV27 and TRBJ2-1; no definite D call. The CDR3 extends over 16 amino acids. V dropped 5 bases and J dropped 0 bases, with 14 bases sitting between them. Germline lookup yields CDR1 MNHEY and CDR2 SMNVEV (reference sequence). This CDR3 is CASSPAHKRSYNEQFF. CDR3 in DNA: TGTGCCAGCAGTCCCGCCCACAAGCGCTCCTACAATGAGCAGTTCTTC.

This clone occurred once. The chain couples TRBV5-1 to TRBJ2-7; 11 bases are shared with TRBD1. Germline CDR1 and CDR2: SGHRS and YFSETQ. Losses at the gene ends were 4 bases for V and 4 bases for J; bases not matched to a gene: 10. The CDR3 is made up of 16 amino acids. The CDR3: CASSPPRTGGLYEQYF. The CDR3 region has the DNA TGCGCCAGCAGCCCCCCGAGGACAGGGGGCCTTTACGAGCAGTACTTC.

The genes are TRBV7-9 and TRBJ2-2; possible D gene TRBD2, 5 bases. The CDR3 has 14 amino acids. Germline-derived CDR1 and CDR2 are SEHNR and FQNEAQ (reference sequence). Trimming cost V 6 bases and J 0 bases, with 8 bases left between them. The CDR3 reads CASRAASNTGELFF. In DNA, the CDR3 is TGTGCCAGCAGAGCGGCCTCGAACACCGGGGAGCTGTTTTTT. Drawing the rest from reference TRBV7-9 and TRBJ2-2, the complete variable domain is DTGVSQNPRHKITKRGQNVTFRCDPISEHNRLYWYRQTLGQGPEFLTYFQNEAQLEKSRLLSDRFSAERPKGSFSTLEIQRTEQGDSAMYLCASRAASNTGELFFGEGSRLTVL.

CDR3 loop: CSVLGGAVNEKLFF. The CDR3 nucleotides are TGCAGCGTCCTAGGGGGTGCCGTTAATGAAAAACTGTTTTTT. The chain uses TRBV29-1 and TRBJ1-4; a weak D match, TRBD1 (6 bases). The V and J ends lost 6 bases and 4 bases respectively, with 15 bases between them. The CDR3 is 14 amino acids. Germline V gene sequence: CDR1 SQVTM, CDR2 ANQGSEA.

The rearrangement links TRBV30 to TRBJ1-5; 7 bases map to TRBD1. The CDR3 loop spans 16 amino acids. CDR1 is GTSNPN, CDR2 SVGIG, per germline (reference sequence). After removal of 2 bases from V and 3 bases from J, the junction contained 10 bases not matched to a gene. CDR3 in amino acids: CAWSMAKGQLNQPQHF. CDR3 sequence (DNA): TGTGCCTGGAGTATGGCCAAGGGACAGCTCAATCAGCCCCAGCATTTT.

This chain links TRBV10-3 with TRBJ1-4; perhaps TRBD1 as D (6 bases). In germline, CDR1 is ENHRY, CDR2 SYGVKD. The CDR3 covers 14 residues. V was trimmed by 3 bases and J by 8 bases, leaving 13 bases between them. Here the CDR3 DNA reads TGTGCCATCAGTGAACGGGGGGCGAAAGAAAAACTGTTTTTT. This encodes CAISERGAKEKLFF.